These 14 T cell receptor beta chains were sequenced from one sample in a study of shared clonotypes between healthy human individuals. Profiled with immunoSEQ multiplex PCR; TCRdb holds only in-frame clones, not every one. The repertoire consists of about 1 million clones, with roughly 75% occurring once and the leading ten covering roughly 1.5%. Sample: memory CD4+ T cells sorted from blood. Regarding subset: CD45RA-negative fraction. The receptor source for this set is a man younger than 30 in good health.

J is TRBJ1-5 and V is TRBV4-3; D gene ambiguous. V shed 0 bases and J shed 4 bases, with 7 bases lying between them. Germline V gene data show CDR1 as LGHNA and CDR2 as YSLEER. The CDR3 runs 14 residues. CDR3 bases: TGCGCCAGCAGCCAAGAACCAGCGAATCAGCCCCAGCATTTT. Translating gives CASSQEPANQPQHF.

The rearrangement uses TRBV5-4 and TRBJ2-6; 8 bases agree with TRBD1. V lost 4 bases to trimming and J lost 4 bases; unmatched junction nucleotides: 10. CDR3 size: 17 residues. Looked up from germline, CDR1 is SGHNT and CDR2 is YYREEE (reference sequence). The CDR3 sequence is CASSPRTGPQGANVLTF. In nucleotides, the CDR3 is TGTGCCAGCAGCCCGCGGACAGGGCCCCAAGGGGCCAACGTCCTGACTTTC.

The chain's CDR3 is CASGPGLATEQYF. The CDR3, as DNA: TGTGCTAGTGGCCCGGGACTAGCGACCGAGCAGTACTTC. The J gene is TRBJ2-7, the V gene TRBV12-5; 10 nucleotides match TRBD2. V dropped 6 bases and J dropped 6; count of bases not matched to a gene: 5. This CDR3 has 13 amino acids. CDR1 and CDR2 from the germline V gene are LGHNT and FRNRAP.

The chain has TRBV5-1 and TRBJ2-7, with D possibly matching TRBD2 (6 bases). V gave up 0 bases and J gave up 2 bases, with 15 bases separating them. This CDR3 is 16 amino acids long. From germline, CDR1 is SGHRS and CDR2 YFSETQ. The DNA of the CDR3 is TGCGCCAGCAGCTTGGACCCCGGGGGAACAGCCTACGAGCAGTACTTC. Translated, it gives CASSLDPGGTAYEQYF. The variable domain in full, completed from reference TRBV5-1 and TRBJ2-7, reads KAGVTQTPRYLIKTRGQQVTLSCSPISGHRSVSWYQQTPGQGLQFLFEYFSETQRNKGNFPGRFSGRQFSNSRSEMNVSTLELGDSALYLCASSLDPGGTAYEQYFGPGTRLTVT.

V and J are TRBV5-1 and TRBJ2-1; 8 bases line up with TRBD2. Germline V lookup: CDR1 SGHRS, CDR2 YFSETQ. V lost 2 bases and J lost 7; bases outside the gene matches: 5. The CDR3 is made up of 14 amino acids. The CDR3 sequence: CASSFSGITNEQFF. The CDR3 nucleotides read TGCGCCAGCAGCTTTAGCGGGATTACAAATGAGCAGTTCTTC.

This chain joins TRBV18 and TRBJ1-1; 8 bases are shared with TRBD1. Germline-derived CDR1 and CDR2 are KGHSH and LQKENI. The CDR3 covers 17 residues. V shed 2 bases, J shed 7 bases, and the junction held 15 bases outside the gene matches. CDR3 loop: CASSPGQGLKANNEAFF. In DNA, the CDR3 is TGTGCCAGCTCACCAGGACAGGGCCTTAAGGCGAATAATGAAGCTTTCTTT.

The chain employs TRBV4-1 and TRBJ2-1; the match to TRBD2 covers 10 bases. The J segment lost 6 bases and the V segment lost 4 bases, leaving 9 bases of the junction unmatched. CDR3 size: 16 residues. Germline V lookup: CDR1 MGHRA, CDR2 YSYEKL. CDR3 sequence reads: CASSPTGLAVTNEQFF. The CDR3 nucleotides read TGCGCCAGCAGCCCCACCGGACTAGCGGTGACCAATGAGCAGTTCTTC.

The CDR3 region is CASSATGGVYEQYF. The CDR3 coding sequence is TGTGCCAGTAGCGCCACAGGGGGTGTCTACGAGCAGTACTTC. The V call is TRBV19, the J call TRBJ2-7; 8 bases match TRBD1. The V gene's germline CDR1 is LNHDA and CDR2 SQIVND (reference sequence). V lost 6 bases and J lost 3; bases outside the gene matches: 7. This CDR3 has 14 amino acids. Complete variable domain (other parts from reference TRBV19 and TRBJ2-7): DGGITQSPKYLFRKEGQNVTLSCEQNLNHDAMYWYRQDPGQGLRLIYYSQIVNDFQKGDIAEGYSVSREKKESFPLTVTSAQKNPTAFYLCASSATGGVYEQYFGPGTRLTVT.

The chain joins TRBV19 to TRBJ1-2; D is possibly TRBD1 (5 bases). The CDR3 extends over 15 amino acids. Trimming shortened V by 0 bases and J by 3 bases, and 11 bases separated the two germline ends. Germline assignment: CDR1 LNHDA and CDR2 SQIVND (reference sequence). The CDR3 DNA follows: TGTGCCAGTAGTATAGAAGCCCAGGGTTACTATGGCTACACCTTC. Translation: CASSIEAQGYYGYTF.

The rearrangement links TRBV7-2 to TRBJ2-2; D is uncertain. With 0 bases removed from V and 4 bases from J, the gap between germline ends came to 9 bases. This CDR3 is 15 amino acids long. The germline V gene has CDR1 SGHTA and CDR2 FQGNSA. CDR3 in amino acids: CASSLAVRSTGELFF. The DNA for the CDR3 is TGTGCCAGCAGCTTAGCGGTGAGGAGCACCGGGGAGCTGTTTTTT.

The chain uses TRBV5-6 and TRBJ2-7; D is unclear. The V and J ends lost 6 bases and 3 bases respectively, with 16 bases between them. Germline CDR1 SGHDT, CDR2 YYEEEE. CDR3 length: 14 amino acids. As DNA, the CDR3 is TGTGCCAGCACCCTGAGTGGGGTCCGCTACGAGCAGTACTTC. Amino acids: CASTLSGVRYEQYF.

This clone was seen only a few times. The J gene is TRBJ2-3, the V gene TRBV9; no firm D call. The CDR3 is 13 residues long. Trimming removed 0 bases from V and 5 bases from J, with 7 bases in between. The V gene's germline CDR1 is SGDLS and CDR2 YYNGEE. CDR3 amino acids: CASSVGPEDTQYF. CDR3 DNA sequence: TGTGCCAGCAGCGTAGGGCCAGAAGATACGCAGTATTTT.

This rearrangement joins TRBV7-6 to TRBJ2-1; tentative D call: TRBD1 (6 bases). V lost 5 bases, J lost 0 bases, and 11 bases lay in between. The germline V gene has CDR1 SGHVS and CDR2 FNYEAQ. The CDR3 is 15 residues long. The CDR3 loop is CASSTRTASYNEQFF. The CDR3 DNA sequence: TGTGCCAGCAGCACCCGGACAGCCTCCTACAATGAGCAGTTCTTC. Full variable domain (rest looked up from reference TRBV7-6 and TRBJ2-1): GAGVSQSPRYKVTKRGQDVALRCDPISGHVSLYWYRQALGQGPEFLTYFNYEAQQDKSGLPNDRFSAERPEGSISTLTIQRTEQRDSAMYRCASSTRTASYNEQFFGPGTRLTVL.

This chain joins TRBV18 and TRBJ2-1; D is unresolved. Per the germline V gene, CDR1 is KGHSH and CDR2 is LQKENI. V lost 1 base, J lost 4 bases, and 5 bases lay in between. The CDR3 totals 13 residues. CDR3 loop: CASSPQGYNEQFF. CDR3 in DNA: TGTGCCAGCTCACCACAAGGATACAATGAGCAGTTCTTC.